A single sample is the source of the 19 T cell receptor beta chains below, sequenced in a study of blood T cells in healthy people across ages. Sample-barcoded 5' priming and a J-beta primer mix drove a second PCR of about 6 to 12 cycles. In TCRdb, the 5' RACE reads were re-called with MiXCR into one record per CDR3 protein. The data contain fewer than 750,000 distinct CDR3 sequences, 45% to 55% of them singletons. The sequencing input was blood. Source of these receptors: a man aged 80 or over in good health.

This clonotype has a count of ten or more. The chain uses TRBV6-5 and TRBJ1-2, with D possibly TRBD1 on 5 matching bases. There are 16 residues in the CDR3. CDR1 MNHEY and CDR2 SVGAGI come from the germline V gene. With 2 bases removed from V and 3 bases from J, the gap between germline ends came to 16 bases. CDR3 amino acids: CASSYSVGRAYYGYTF. The CDR3 nucleotides read TGTGCCAGCAGTTACAGTGTAGGCAGGGCTTACTATGGCTACACCTTC.

This clonotype was counted only a few times. This rearrangement joins TRBV12-3 or TRBV12-4 to TRBJ2-7, with 7 bases aligning to TRBD1. The CDR3 consists of 14 residues. V was pared by 6 bases and J by 9 bases, with 14 bases of the junction left unmatched. CDR3 region: CASSSTGISQGQYF. In nucleotides, the CDR3 is TGTGCCAGCAGCTCGACAGGGATCTCTCAGGGGCAGTACTTC.

V usage is TRBV15 and J usage is TRBJ2-3; the D is unclear. V lost 5 bases and J lost 0, with 15 bases in between. The CDR3 spans 16 residues. Looked up from germline, CDR1 is LNHNV and CDR2 is YYDKDF (reference sequence). CDR3 bases: TGTGCCACCAGCCGAATCATTGCTCCGAGCACAGATACGCAGTATTTT. The encoded protein is CATSRIIAPSTDTQYF.

In the case of this clonotype: The junction departs from germline at one end; a sequencing error may be responsible. The chain links TRBV29-1 to TRBJ1-1; the D is unclear. Germline V gene data show CDR1 as SQVTM and CDR2 as ANQGSEA. CDR3 size: 14 residues. The CDR3 loop reads CSVSPDGMNTEALF. In DNA, the CDR3 is TGCAGCGTTTCACCCGACGGAATGAACACTGAAGCTCTCTTT.

CDR3 region: CASSQEPRGDVEQYF. CDR3 DNA: TGTGCCAGCAGCCAAGAACCTCGGGGGGACGTCGAGCAGTACTTC. The chain has TRBV4-2 and TRBJ2-5, with 7 bases identical to TRBD2. Matching the DNA end better, TRBJ2-7 makes the J call doubtful. The length of the CDR3 is 15 residues. Germline V CDR1 and CDR2: LGHNA, YNFKEQ.

This chain links TRBV11-2 with TRBJ2-3; D uncertain. CDR1 is SGHAT and CDR2 is FQNNGV in the germline V gene. The V end was cut by 5 bases, the J end by 1 base, with 19 bases between. The CDR3 length is 17 residues. This CDR3 reads CASSPLVRAVGTDTQYF. CDR3 DNA: TGTGCCAGCAGCCCCCTGGTACGGGCCGTCGGCACAGATACGCAGTATTTT.

This sequence joins TRBV10-3 and TRBJ2-5; possible D gene TRBD1, 7 bases. This CDR3 comprises 14 residues. Trimming removed 4 bases at V and 3 bases at J, with 12 bases between. CDR1 is ENHRY and CDR2 is SYGVKD in the germline V gene. The CDR3 protein is CAISVQGGEETQYF. Here the CDR3 DNA reads TGTGCCATCAGTGTCCAGGGGGGCGAAGAGACCCAGTACTTC.

This clonotype showed up just a few times. The rearrangement links TRBV4-1 to TRBJ2-7, with TRBD2 matching 10 bases. Germline CDR1 is MGHRA and CDR2 is YSYEKL. CDR3 size: 15 residues. The V segment lost 3 bases and the J segment 3 bases; nucleotides outside the gene matches: 5. For the CDR3, the DNA is TGCGCCAGCAGCCAGCCTGGACTAGCGGACTACGAGCAGTACTTC. Encoded protein: CASSQPGLADYEQYF.

The V gene is TRBV12-3 or TRBV12-4, the J gene TRBJ2-4; D might be TRBD1 (5 bases). TRBJ2-7 matches the DNA end more closely, so the J call is doubtful. The CDR3 sequence is 14 residues long. CDR3 DNA sequence: TGTGCCAGCAGTTTAGGGGCCAGGGTTTACGAGCAGTACTTC. Protein product: CASSLGARVYEQYF.

On this clonotype itself: The germline gene is not matched at one end of the junction; a read error may be the cause. The V call is TRBV27, the J call TRBJ2-1, with 12 bases matching TRBD2. The CDR3 covers 16 residues. Germline V gene sequence: CDR1 MNHEY, CDR2 SMNVEV (reference sequence). The CDR3 nucleotides read TGTACCAGCAGCCTCCTGACTAGCGGGAGCGTTGATGAGCAGTTCTTC. It yields the protein CTSSLLTSGSVDEQFF.

This clonotype has only a few counts. The chain recombines TRBV4-3 with TRBJ1-1; D gene unclear. In germline, CDR1 is LGHNA, CDR2 YSLEER. The germline V and J ends were trimmed by 1 base and 0 bases, with 9 bases remaining between them. The CDR3 contains 15 residues. In DNA form, the CDR3 reads TGCGCCAGCAGCCAAGTGGGCCAAATGAACACTGAAGCTTTCTTT. It is translated as CASSQVGQMNTEAFF.

A note on this clonotype: Sequence at one end of the junction differs from germline and may be a read error. The chain uses TRBV6-5 and TRBJ1-1, with D unclear. The CDR3 is 13 amino acids. Germline CDR1 is MNHEY and CDR2 is SVGAGI. Written as DNA, the CDR3 is TGTGTCAGCAGTTACTCGCAATTAACTGAAGCTTTCTTT. It encodes CVSSYSQLTEAFF.

This clonotype has more than one count but fewer than ten. The rearrangement joins TRBV7-9 to TRBJ2-1; 9 bases agree with TRBD1. V lost 3 bases, J lost 7 bases, and 10 bases stayed unmatched. This CDR3 is 16 amino acids long. Germline CDR1 reads SEHNR; CDR2 reads FQNEAQ (reference sequence). The CDR3 nucleotides are TGTGCCAGCAGCTTCACCGCCGGGACAGGGCAAAATGAGCAGTTCTTC. Translating it yields CASSFTAGTGQNEQFF.

There are a few counts of this clonotype. This chain links TRBV7-2 with TRBJ1-5; 8 bases align to TRBD1. This CDR3 region has 15 residues. V was clipped by 3 bases and J by 4 bases; unmatched bases: 5. The V gene's germline CDR1 is SGHTA and CDR2 FQGNSA. CDR3 in amino acids: CASSLDRAGNQPQHF. CDR3 nucleotides: TGTGCCAGCAGCTTGGACAGGGCAGGGAATCAGCCCCAGCATTTT.

V is TRBV27 and J is TRBJ1-1, with D possibly TRBD1 on 5 matching bases. In germline, CDR1 is MNHEY, CDR2 SMNVEV (reference sequence). The V and J ends lost 7 bases and 2 bases respectively, with 20 bases between them. The CDR3 has 16 amino acids. CDR3 loop: CASIRWAGERNTEAFF. CDR3 sequence (DNA): TGTGCCAGCATCCGGTGGGCGGGGGAGAGAAACACTGAAGCTTTCTTT.

The rearrangement joins TRBV5-1 to TRBJ2-7; possibly TRBD1 for D (6 bases). Germline V gene data show CDR1 as SGHRS and CDR2 as YFSETQ. This CDR3 contains 14 residues. The V and J ends lost 4 bases and 4 bases respectively, with 15 bases between them. The CDR3 spells CASSQDQGWYEQYF. The CDR3 DNA sequence: TGCGCCAGCAGCCAGGATCAGGGGTGGTACGAGCAGTACTTC.

The rearrangement uses TRBV20-1 and TRBJ1-5; TRBD1 aligns across 7 bases. Trimming cost V 3 bases and J 4 bases; bases outside gene matches: 6. The CDR3 runs 14 residues. Germline V gene data show CDR1 as DFQATT and CDR2 as SNEGSKA (reference sequence). The CDR3 loop is CSARMDRLNQPQHF. In nucleotides, the CDR3 is TGCAGTGCTAGGATGGACAGGCTTAATCAGCCCCAGCATTTT.

This sequence joins TRBV3-1 and TRBJ2-1; 8 bases line up with TRBD2. Germline CDR1 reads LGHDT; CDR2 reads YNNKEL (reference sequence). Trimming at V came to 4 bases and at J to 15 bases, leaving 8 bases not matched to a gene. The CDR3 is 12 amino acids. CDR3 sequence reads: CASSLGTRSSFF. The CDR3 DNA follows: TGTGCCAGCAGCCTCGGGACTAGGTCCTCGTTCTTC.

The chain uses TRBV20-1 and TRBJ1-2; D remains ambiguous. In germline, CDR1 is DFQATT, CDR2 SNEGSKA (reference sequence). CDR3 length: 16 residues. Trimming removed 3 bases at V and 4 bases at J, with 21 bases between. The CDR3 bases are TGCAGTGCTAGGGGGTTAGGCGAGCGTAGGAGCTATGGCTACACCTTC. Translation: CSARGLGERRSYGYTF.